These 10 T cell receptor beta chains were all obtained from the same sample, sequenced in a study of shared clonotypes between healthy human individuals. Profiling relied on immunoSEQ multiplex PCR, and the TCRdb table lists in-frame clones only, not all of them. The sample yields fewer than 800,000 clones, about 92% seen once. CD8 cells classed as naive were CD45RO-negative and positively selected for CCR7, excluding terminally differentiated effector memory CD45RA+ cells. Sequences were obtained from naive CD8+ T cells sorted from blood. These receptors all come from a young man in good health.

The chain carries TRBV5-4 and TRBJ2-5; D is tentatively TRBD1 or TRBD2 (5 bases each). Trimming removed 0 bases from V and 5 bases from J, with 20 bases in between. There are 17 residues in the CDR3. Germline V CDR1 and CDR2: SGHNT, YYREEE (reference sequence). The DNA of the CDR3 is TGTGCCAGCAGCTTGGGTTCGGTTGGGGGATCCAGGGAGACCCAGTACTTC. It is translated as CASSLGSVGGSRETQYF.

The chain recombines TRBV7-9 with TRBJ2-1; D is possibly TRBD1 (5 bases). CDR1 and CDR2 from the germline V gene are SEHNR and FQNEAQ (reference sequence). This CDR3 is built from 17 residues. V dropped 1 base and J dropped 1 base, with 14 bases sitting between them. CDR3 in amino acids: CASSLVRQLPSYNEQFF. Here the CDR3 DNA reads TGTGCCAGCAGCTTAGTAAGACAGCTACCATCCTACAATGAGCAGTTCTTC.

The rearrangement joins TRBV7-9 to TRBJ2-7, with TRBD1 as a possible D gene (7 bases). The CDR3 consists of 13 residues. In germline, CDR1 is SEHNR, CDR2 FQNEAQ (reference sequence). Trimming shortened V by 8 bases and J by 1 base, and 12 bases separated the two germline ends. The CDR3 coding sequence is TGTGCCAGCGCCCAGGGGGGTTCCTACGAGCAGTACTTC. Amino acids: CASAQGGSYEQYF.

The rearrangement uses TRBV2 and TRBJ1-2; no clear D. This CDR3 contains 16 residues. Germline loops: CDR1 SNHLY, CDR2 FYNNEI. Trimming cost V 7 bases and J 10 bases, with 28 bases left between them. The CDR3 is CASMHTASLLQSPYTF. The DNA of the CDR3 is TGTGCCAGCATGCACACCGCCTCCCTTCTGCAAAGCCCCTACACCTTC.

The chain is built from TRBV7-9 and TRBJ1-1; D remains ambiguous. This CDR3 contains 12 residues. Germline V CDR1 and CDR2: SEHNR, FQNEAQ (reference sequence). The ends were cut back, 8 bases at V and 10 bases at J, with 17 bases in the middle. CDR3 amino acids: CASYREPLAAFF. The DNA for the CDR3 is TGTGCCAGCTACCGGGAACCCTTGGCAGCTTTCTTT.

This clone was observed once. The CDR3 region has the DNA TGTGCCACCCAAGAAGGGTTCAGCTCTGGAAACACCATATATTTT. This sequence encodes CATQEGFSSGNTIYF. The rearrangement joins TRBV6-5 to TRBJ1-3, with no clear D. V was trimmed by 10 bases and J by 0 bases, leaving 16 bases between them. The CDR3 sequence is 15 residues long. CDR1 is MNHEY and CDR2 is SVGAGI in the germline V gene.

V and J are TRBV7-9 and TRBJ1-5; D not certain. This CDR3 is built from 14 residues. CDR1 and CDR2 from the germline V gene are SEHNR and FQNEAQ (reference sequence). V gave up 3 bases and J gave up 0 bases, with 6 bases separating them. The CDR3 DNA reads as TGTGCCAGCAGCTTCGTAAATAGCAATCAGCCCCAGCATTTT. Encoded protein: CASSFVNSNQPQHF.

J is TRBJ2-2 and V is TRBV7-9, with a weak D call TRBD2 (5 bases). The length of the CDR3 is 13 residues. V lost 11 bases and J lost 4, with 14 bases in between. Germline loops: CDR1 SEHNR, CDR2 FQNEAQ (reference sequence). CDR3 DNA sequence: TGTGCCGGGGAGACTCTCACCACCGGGGAGCTGTTTTTT. Its protein is CAGETLTTGELFF.

The J gene is TRBJ1-5, the V gene TRBV30; 7 bases map to TRBD1. Germline V gene sequence: CDR1 GTSNPN, CDR2 SVGIG (reference sequence). V trimming: 2 bases; J trimming: 3 bases; junction bases outside the gene matches: 7. The CDR3 totals 15 residues. In DNA form, the CDR3 reads TGTGCCTGGAGTAGGGACAGCGGGAACAATCAGCCCCAGCATTTT. It encodes CAWSRDSGNNQPQHF.

The rearrangement uses TRBV19 and TRBJ2-3, with 14 bases that match TRBD2. CDR1 is LNHDA and CDR2 is SQIVND in the germline V gene (reference sequence). J lost 2 bases, V lost 4 bases, and 14 bases had no gene match. The CDR3 length is 20 residues. The DNA of the CDR3 is TGTGCCAGTAGTAGGGTCATCCTGGGACTAGCGGGAGCGAACACAGATACGCAGTATTTT. Amino acids: CASSRVILGLAGANTDTQYF.